The 22 T cell receptor beta chains reported below all come from one sample, sequenced in a study of T cell responses to AZD1222 COVID-19 vaccine. Produced via immunoSEQ multiplex PCR; TCRdb's table is partial and in-frame only. This table holds tens of thousands of clones, 90% to 95% found once. The starting material was peripheral blood, obtained on day 0 of MenACWY control vaccination. These receptors were collected from an adult in good health.

This clone was seen more than once but under ten times. The chain is built from TRBV7-9 and TRBJ2-7; the match to TRBD1 covers 7 bases. Trimming removed 5 bases from V and 1 base from J; junction bases left unmatched: 11. Per the germline V gene, CDR1 is SEHNR and CDR2 is FQNEAQ (reference sequence). This CDR3 comprises 16 residues. The CDR3 region is CASSPTAGTASYEQYF. The CDR3 region has the DNA TGTGCCAGCAGCCCAACAGCCGGGACAGCTTCCTACGAGCAGTACTTC.

The chain carries TRBV19 and TRBJ2-2; D possibly uses TRBD1 or TRBD2 (5 bases each). The CDR3 loop spans 14 amino acids. Per the germline V gene, CDR1 is LNHDA and CDR2 is SQIVND (reference sequence). V was trimmed by 7 bases and J by 5 bases, leaving 14 bases between them. This chain's CDR3 is CASKEGPGTGELFF. CDR3 DNA: TGTGCCAGTAAAGAGGGGCCGGGGACCGGGGAGCTGTTTTTT.

This chain uses TRBV15 with TRBJ1-4; D unclear. The CDR3 spans 16 residues. The germline V gene has CDR1 LNHNV and CDR2 YYDKDF (reference sequence). Trimming took off 0 bases at V and 4 bases at J, with 12 bases between the two ends. The CDR3 DNA reads TGTGCCACCAGCAGAGATTACCCGGTCCATAATGAAAAACTGTTTTTT. This codes for CATSRDYPVHNEKLFF.

The rearrangement joins TRBV7-2 to TRBJ2-3, with D perhaps being TRBD1 or TRBD2 (5 bases each). CDR1 is SGHTA, CDR2 FQGNSA, per germline. Trimming stripped 1 base from V and 2 bases from J, with 13 bases between. CDR3 size: 16 residues. The CDR3 loop reads CASSLDYGGITDTQYF. CDR3 in DNA: TGTGCCAGCAGCTTAGACTATGGGGGAATCACAGATACGCAGTATTTT.

V is TRBV9 and J is TRBJ2-1; D is ambiguous. Looked up from germline, CDR1 is SGDLS and CDR2 is YYNGEE. The CDR3 is 15 residues long. V was trimmed by 4 bases and J by 1 base, leaving 12 bases between them. CDR3 residues: CASSPRVQSYNEQFF. The CDR3 bases are TGTGCCAGCAGCCCTCGGGTCCAATCCTACAATGAGCAGTTCTTC.

The V gene is TRBV4-1, the J gene TRBJ1-1, with D perhaps TRBD1 (6 bases). Trimming took 2 bases from V and 7 from J, leaving 14 bases between them. The CDR3 runs to 14 residues. CDR1 MGHRA and CDR2 YSYEKL come from the germline V gene. CDR3 in amino acids: CASSQKAQGIEAFF. The DNA of the CDR3 is TGCGCCAGCAGCCAAAAGGCGCAGGGGATTGAAGCTTTCTTT.

V gene TRBV4-1 combines with J gene TRBJ1-1, with D hard to call. The CDR3 is made up of 17 amino acids. V was shortened by 2 bases and J by 3 bases, with 19 bases between the two germline ends. Germline V gene data show CDR1 as MGHRA and CDR2 as YSYEKL. The CDR3 nucleotides read TGCGCCAGCAGCCAATTTACCCTTAGATTAGGTTACACTGAAGCTTTCTTT. It translates to CASSQFTLRLGYTEAFF.

The chain couples TRBV5-6 to TRBJ2-7; perhaps D is TRBD1 or TRBD2 (5 bases each). CDR1 SGHDT and CDR2 YYEEEE come from the germline V gene. The V gene lost 3 bases and the J gene lost 0 bases, with 13 bases spanning the gap. CDR3 length: 15 residues. The CDR3 protein is CASSWGSGVSYEQYF. In DNA form, the CDR3 reads TGTGCCAGCAGCTGGGGGAGTGGCGTCTCCTACGAGCAGTACTTC.

The rearrangement links TRBV6-2 or TRBV6-3 to TRBJ2-2, with TRBD2 matching 10 bases. V lost 2 bases, J lost 2 bases, and 5 bases stayed unmatched. The V gene's germline CDR1 is MNHEY and CDR2 SVGEGT. This CDR3 is built from 17 residues. The CDR3 nucleotides read TGTGCCAGCAGTTACACAGGACTAGCGGCCAACACCGGGGAGCTGTTTTTT. As protein: CASSYTGLAANTGELFF.

This chain links TRBV27 with TRBJ2-1; the D gene is possibly TRBD2 (5 bases). This CDR3 is 14 amino acids long. The V and J ends lost 3 bases and 5 bases respectively, with 11 bases between them. Germline V gene data show CDR1 as MNHEY and CDR2 as SMNVEV (reference sequence). CDR3 loop: CASSFPGSNNEQFF. The CDR3, as DNA: TGTGCCAGCAGTTTCCCGGGATCAAACAATGAGCAGTTCTTC.

J is TRBJ1-6 and V is TRBV5-1, with 8 bases identical to TRBD1. Trimming at V came to 4 bases and at J to 4 bases, leaving 4 bases not matched to a gene. This CDR3 comprises 15 residues. Germline V gene lookup returns CDR1 SGHRS and CDR2 YFSETQ. CDR3 amino acids: CASSPTGGYNSPLHF. In nucleotides, the CDR3 is TGCGCCAGCAGCCCCACAGGGGGTTATAATTCACCCCTCCACTTT.

The chain recombines TRBV27 with TRBJ1-4; D is possibly TRBD1 (6 bases). The V end lost 4 bases, the J end lost 5 bases, and 11 bases lay between the germline ends. Germline lookup yields CDR1 MNHEY and CDR2 SMNVEV (reference sequence). CDR3 size: 14 residues. CDR3 sequence: CASSSGQSNEKLFF. The CDR3 DNA follows: TGTGCCAGCAGTTCAGGACAGTCGAATGAAAAACTGTTTTTT.

The rearrangement joins TRBV13 to TRBJ2-3; the match to TRBD1 covers 10 bases. V lost 4 bases, J lost 3 bases, and 4 bases stayed unmatched. Germline CDR1 reads PRHDT; CDR2 reads FYEKMQ (reference sequence). The CDR3 is made up of 15 amino acids. The chain's CDR3 is CASSYTGQGTDTQYF. CDR3 DNA sequence: TGTGCCAGCAGCTACACGGGACAGGGGACAGATACGCAGTATTTT.

J is TRBJ2-2 and V is TRBV3-1 (or the pseudogene TRBV3-2); D is unresolved. The CDR3 totals 12 residues. Germline CDR1 LGHDT, CDR2 YNNKEL (reference sequence). V gave up 2 bases and J gave up 7 bases, with 5 bases separating them. The CDR3 nucleotides are TGTGCCAGCAGCCAAAGTCGCGGGGAGCTGTTTTTT. This gives the protein CASSQSRGELFF.

The chain is built from TRBV5-4 and TRBJ2-7; possibly TRBD2 for D (5 bases). This CDR3 is built from 14 residues. The V end lost 4 bases, the J end lost 6 bases, and 17 bases lay between the germline ends. Germline assignment: CDR1 SGHNT and CDR2 YYREEE (reference sequence). In nucleotides, the CDR3 is TGTGCCAGCAGCCGCTCGGGGTACCCCGGCGAGCAGTACTTC. It translates to CASSRSGYPGEQYF.

This clone has a single count. J is TRBJ1-5 and V is TRBV5-6, with 8 bases that match TRBD1. The germline gives CDR1 SGHDT, CDR2 YYEEEE. This CDR3 spans 16 amino acids. After removal of 5 bases from V and 5 bases from J, the junction contained 12 bases not matched to a gene. CDR3: CASRCRDRSTDQPQHF. CDR3 nucleotides: TGTGCCAGCAGGTGCCGGGACAGGTCGACGGATCAGCCCCAGCATTTT.

In this sample, this clone turned up once. The chain carries TRBV3-1 (or the pseudogene TRBV3-2) and TRBJ2-1; D not resolved. The CDR3 runs to 14 residues. Germline CDR1 LGHDT, CDR2 YNNKEL (reference sequence). Trimming took off 1 base at V and 7 bases at J, with 11 bases between the two ends. Written as DNA, the CDR3 is TGTGCCAGCAGCCAAGCGCCTGCTCTGAATGAGCAGTTCTTC. This translates into CASSQAPALNEQFF.

J is TRBJ1-5 and V is TRBV19; perhaps TRBD1 as D (6 bases). This CDR3 region has 14 residues. Germline CDR1 reads LNHDA; CDR2 reads SQIVND (reference sequence). V was shortened by 5 bases and J by 4 bases, with 12 bases between the two germline ends. The CDR3 bases are TGTGCCAGTAGTTCAGGACAGCTTAATCAGCCCCAGCATTTT. This sequence encodes CASSSGQLNQPQHF.

V usage is TRBV11-2 and J usage is TRBJ2-3; the match to TRBD1 covers 7 bases. V shed 5 bases, J shed 1 base, and the junction held 6 bases outside the gene matches. This CDR3 is built from 15 residues. Germline V gene data show CDR1 as SGHAT and CDR2 as FQNNGV. CDR3 protein: CASSLTGWGTDTQYF. The CDR3 DNA reads TGTGCCAGCAGCCTGACAGGGTGGGGCACAGATACGCAGTATTTT.

V gene TRBV3-1 (or the pseudogene TRBV3-2) combines with J gene TRBJ2-7; 8 positions match TRBD2. V was pared by 6 bases and J by 7 bases, with 11 bases of the junction left unmatched. The CDR3 has 14 residues. Germline lookup yields CDR1 LGHDT and CDR2 YNNKEL (reference sequence). DNA for the CDR3: TGTGCCAGCAGACCCGGGACTAGTGGGTCGGAGCAGTACTTC. Protein product: CASRPGTSGSEQYF.

The gene calls are TRBV28 and TRBJ1-2, with unresolved D. Between the trimmed V and J ends, which lost 5 bases and 8 bases, there was a span of 21 bases. There are 15 residues in the CDR3. From germline, CDR1 is MDHEN and CDR2 SYDVKM. The CDR3 sequence: CASSLASGLLEGYTF. CDR3 nucleotides: TGTGCCAGCAGTCTGGCGAGCGGGTTGCTGGAAGGCTACACCTTC.

The J gene is TRBJ2-7, the V gene TRBV19; 8 bases align to TRBD2. This CDR3 comprises 15 residues. Unmatched junction bases numbered 6, after V lost 1 base and J lost 4 bases. Looked up from germline, CDR1 is LNHDA and CDR2 is SQIVND (reference sequence). Here the CDR3 reads CASSIAGGRWYEQYF. CDR3 nucleotide sequence: TGTGCCAGTAGTATAGCGGGGGGGCGCTGGTACGAGCAGTACTTC.